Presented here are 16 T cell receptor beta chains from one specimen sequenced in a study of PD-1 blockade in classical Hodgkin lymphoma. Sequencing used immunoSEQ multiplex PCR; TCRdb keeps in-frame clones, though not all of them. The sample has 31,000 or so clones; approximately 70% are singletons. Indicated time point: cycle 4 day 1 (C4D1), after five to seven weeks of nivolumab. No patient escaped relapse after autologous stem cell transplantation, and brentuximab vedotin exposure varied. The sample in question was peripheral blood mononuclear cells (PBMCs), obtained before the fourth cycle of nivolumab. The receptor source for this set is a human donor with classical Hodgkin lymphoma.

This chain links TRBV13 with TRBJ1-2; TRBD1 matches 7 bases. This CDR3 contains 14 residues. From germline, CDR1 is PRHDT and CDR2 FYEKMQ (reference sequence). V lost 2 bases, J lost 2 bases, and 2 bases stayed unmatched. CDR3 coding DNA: TGTGCCAGCAGCTTACTACAGGGGAACTATGGCTACACCTTC. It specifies CASSLLQGNYGYTF.

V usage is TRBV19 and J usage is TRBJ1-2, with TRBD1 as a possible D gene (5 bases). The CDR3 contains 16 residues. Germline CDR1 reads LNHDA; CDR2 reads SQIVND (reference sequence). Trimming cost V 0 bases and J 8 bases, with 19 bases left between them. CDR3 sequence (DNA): TGTGCCAGTAGTATAGATCTGGGGGACCTGATTGTCGGCTACACCTTC. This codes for CASSIDLGDLIVGYTF.

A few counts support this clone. The CDR3 nucleotides read TGCAGCGTTGAGGGACTAGCGGGAGTCGAGCAGTACTTC. It translates to CSVEGLAGVEQYF. The chain carries TRBV29-1 and TRBJ2-7; 14 bases agree with TRBD2. This CDR3 region has 13 residues. CDR1 and CDR2 (germline): SQVTM, ANQGSEA. The V segment lost 3 bases and the J segment 6 bases; nucleotides outside the gene matches: 1.

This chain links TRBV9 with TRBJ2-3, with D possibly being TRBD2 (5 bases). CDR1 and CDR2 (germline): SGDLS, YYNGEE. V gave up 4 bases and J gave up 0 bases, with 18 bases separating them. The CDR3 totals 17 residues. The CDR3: CASSPRRQSGSTDTQYF. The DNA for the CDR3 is TGTGCCAGCAGCCCCCGGCGGCAATCGGGAAGCACAGATACGCAGTATTTT. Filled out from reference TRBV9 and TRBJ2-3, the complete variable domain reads DSGVTQTPKHLITATGQRVTLRCSPRSGDLSVYWYQQSLDQGLQFLIQYYNGEERAKGNILERFSAQQFPDLHSELNLSSLELGDSALYFCASSPRRQSGSTDTQYFGPGTRLTVL.

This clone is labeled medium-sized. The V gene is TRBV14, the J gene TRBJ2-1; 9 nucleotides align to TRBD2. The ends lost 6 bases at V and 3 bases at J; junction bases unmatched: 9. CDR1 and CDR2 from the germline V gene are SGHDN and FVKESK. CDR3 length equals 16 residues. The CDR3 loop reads CASRMGSGSIYNEQFF. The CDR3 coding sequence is TGTGCCAGCAGAATGGGTAGCGGGAGTATCTACAATGAGCAGTTCTTC.

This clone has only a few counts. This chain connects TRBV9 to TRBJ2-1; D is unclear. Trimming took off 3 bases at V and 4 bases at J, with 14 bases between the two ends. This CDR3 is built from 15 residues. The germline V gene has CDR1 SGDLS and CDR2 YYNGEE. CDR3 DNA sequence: TGTGCCAGCAGCGAGGCGAGCGCTTCATACAATGAGCAGTTCTTC. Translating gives CASSEASASYNEQFF.

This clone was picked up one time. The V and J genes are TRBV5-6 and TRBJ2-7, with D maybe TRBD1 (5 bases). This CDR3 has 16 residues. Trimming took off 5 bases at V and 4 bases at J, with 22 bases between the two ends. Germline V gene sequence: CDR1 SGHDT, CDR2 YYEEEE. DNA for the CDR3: TGTGCCAGCAGTATCAAGAAACAGGCCACTTGGTACGAGCAGTACTTC. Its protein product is CASSIKKQATWYEQYF.

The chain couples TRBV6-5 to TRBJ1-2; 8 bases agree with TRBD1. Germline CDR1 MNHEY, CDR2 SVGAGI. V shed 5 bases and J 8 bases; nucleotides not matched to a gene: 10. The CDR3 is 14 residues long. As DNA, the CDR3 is TGTGCCAGCAGTGTTGGACAGGGAGGGTCAGGCTACACCTTC. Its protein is CASSVGQGGSGYTF.

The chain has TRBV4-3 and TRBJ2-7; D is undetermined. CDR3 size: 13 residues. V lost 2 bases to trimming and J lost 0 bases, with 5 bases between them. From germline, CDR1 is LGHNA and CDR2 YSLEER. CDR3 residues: CASSQWASYEQYF. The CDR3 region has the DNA TGCGCCAGCAGCCAATGGGCCTCCTACGAGCAGTACTTC.

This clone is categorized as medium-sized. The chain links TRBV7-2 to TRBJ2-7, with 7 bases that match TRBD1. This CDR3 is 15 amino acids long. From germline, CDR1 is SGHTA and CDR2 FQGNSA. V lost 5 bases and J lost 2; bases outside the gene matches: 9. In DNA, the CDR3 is TGTGCCAGCAGCCCCCGACAGGGCAACCCCTACGAGCAGTACTTC. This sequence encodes CASSPRQGNPYEQYF.

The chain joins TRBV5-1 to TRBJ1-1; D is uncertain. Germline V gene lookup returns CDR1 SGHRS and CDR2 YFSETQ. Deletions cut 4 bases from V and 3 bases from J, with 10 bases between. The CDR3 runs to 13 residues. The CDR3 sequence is CASSRFLDTEAFF. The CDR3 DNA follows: TGCGCCAGCAGCCGATTTTTGGACACTGAAGCTTTCTTT.

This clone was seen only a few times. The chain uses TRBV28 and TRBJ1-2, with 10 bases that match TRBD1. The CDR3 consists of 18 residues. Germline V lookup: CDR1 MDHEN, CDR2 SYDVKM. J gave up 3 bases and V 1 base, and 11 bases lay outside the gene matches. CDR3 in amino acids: CASSLSRTGGYSDYGYTF. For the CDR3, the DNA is TGTGCCAGCAGTTTATCTCGGACAGGGGGGTATAGCGACTATGGCTACACCTTC.

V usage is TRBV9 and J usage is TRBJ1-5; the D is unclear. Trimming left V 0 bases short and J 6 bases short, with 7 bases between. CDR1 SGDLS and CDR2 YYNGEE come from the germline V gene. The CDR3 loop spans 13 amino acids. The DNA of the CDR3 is TGTGCCAGCAGCGTAGGCTCGGGTCAGCCCCAGCATTTT. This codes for CASSVGSGQPQHF.

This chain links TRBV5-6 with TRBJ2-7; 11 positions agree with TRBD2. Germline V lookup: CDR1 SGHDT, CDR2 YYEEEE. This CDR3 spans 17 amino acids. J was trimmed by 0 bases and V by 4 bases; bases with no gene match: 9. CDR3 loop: CASSLGTSGLSSYEQYF. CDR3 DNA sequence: TGTGCCAGCAGCCTGGGGACTAGCGGACTGAGCTCCTACGAGCAGTACTTC.

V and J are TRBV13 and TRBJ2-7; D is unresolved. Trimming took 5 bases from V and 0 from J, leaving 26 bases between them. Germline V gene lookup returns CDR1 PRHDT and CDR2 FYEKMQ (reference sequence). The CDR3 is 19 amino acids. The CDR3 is CASSGATPGIIKSSYEQYF. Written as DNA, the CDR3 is TGTGCCAGCAGCGGAGCGACACCCGGAATTATTAAAAGCTCCTACGAGCAGTACTTC. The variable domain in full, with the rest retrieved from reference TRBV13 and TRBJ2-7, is AAGVIQSPRHLIKEKRETATLKCYPIPRHDTVYWYQQGPGQDPQFLISFYEKMQSDKGSIPDRFSAQQFSDYHSELNMSSLELGDSALYFCASSGATPGIIKSSYEQYFGPGTRLTVT.

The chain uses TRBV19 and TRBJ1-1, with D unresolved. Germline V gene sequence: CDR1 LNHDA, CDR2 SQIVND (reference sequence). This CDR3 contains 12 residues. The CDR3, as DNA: TGTGCTTGTAATGAAGGGAATACTGAAGCTTTCTTT. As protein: CACNEGNTEAFF.